This T cell receptor beta chain was retrieved from a study of blood T cell repertoires in COVID-19. Looking at the study overall: The United States, Italy and Spain provided the acute and convalescent COVID-19 samples.

The junction had 1 base not matched to a gene; V was cut back by 9 bases and J by 2 bases. This CDR3 region has 12 residues. CDR1 and CDR2 from the germline V gene are MNHEY and SVGAGI. How the authors handled the data: Counts of nucleated cells, estimated from reference gene primer amplification, were obtained. The protocol was immunoSEQ multiplex PCR, while the TCRdb copy is restricted to in-frame clones and leaves out a portion. V, J and clone size reflect that table, while D and trimming were determined from the DNA. The table includes about 260,000 clones, around 88% detected once. Ages ranged from roughly 18 to 95 years, with residence in around 24 US areas. Donors were grouped by their self-reported clinical history.

Material: PBMCs or T cells enriched from blood (not recorded which). The rearrangement uses TRBV6-5 and TRBJ2-1; 7 bases map to TRBD2. This receptor was identified in a woman aged 40 to 50 with acute COVID-19. CDR3 in DNA: TGTGCCAGTGGGACTACCTACAATGAGCAGTTCTTC. Translating gives CASGTTYNEQFF.